The clone carrying this TCR beta chain was seen once. The authors' processing: Amplification of reference gene primers was used by the study to estimate nucleated cell counts. Libraries were prepared by immunoSEQ multiplex PCR; TCRdb keeps only in-frame clonotypes and omits some of them. That table supplies the V and J calls and clone size; D and trimming were determined from the DNA. Of roughly 250,000 clones listed, 70% to 90% are singletons. The record originates from a study of blood T cell repertoires in COVID-19. Study context: Italy, Spain and the United States were the sources of the convalescent and acute COVID-19 samples. Nucleic acid was either cDNA or gDNA, and it came from T cells, B-cell-depleted T cells, or PBMCs.

V was pared by 2 bases and J by 5 bases, with 10 bases between. The CDR3 has 15 amino acids. Germline CDR1 and CDR2: LGHNA and YSLEER. This receptor was obtained from a woman in her thirties or forties who had recovered from COVID-19. Source material: peripheral blood. The rearrangement links TRBV4-3 to TRBJ1-6; D remains unclear. The CDR3 here is CASSQSGENNSPLHF. The CDR3 DNA is TGCGCCAGCAGCCAAAGTGGAGAAAATAATTCACCCCTCCACTTT.